The clone carrying this T cell receptor (beta chain) was observed many times. The antigen remains undetermined. The data stem from a study of T cells in Graves' hyperthyroidism and ophthalmopathy. Looking at the study overall: At the time of initial diagnosis and before any treatment, peripheral blood was collected. Study-wide results and caveats: Most clonotypes expanded in the thyroid (above 0.001) were also present in blood. Ophthalmopathy got predicted by the model a median about six months before its onset.

Diagnostic assessment was based on clinical symptoms, serum thyroxine and TRAb, thyroid ultrasound and orbital computed tomography. Amplified TCR beta CDR3 regions came from RNA transcripts. HTBI primers were employed in a first-round RT-PCR of the TCR CDR3. TCRdb ran MiXCR on the multiplex PCR reads and lists one entry per CDR3 protein. This sample has about 640,000 distinct CDR3 sequences, with roughly 20% found just once. V was pared by 4 bases and J by 0 bases, with 2 bases of the junction left unmatched. The CDR3 length is 16 residues. CDR1 is SGHRS and CDR2 is YFSETQ in the germline V gene. The clonotype originates from a man in his thirties or forties with Graves' ophthalmopathy. Sequenced input: blood. The chain carries TRBV5-1 and TRBJ1-6, with 9 bases fitting TRBD1. CDR3 sequence reads: CASSLGQGSYNSPLHF. DNA of the CDR3: TGCGCCAGCAGCCTGGGACAGGGCTCCTATAATTCACCCCTCCACTTT.